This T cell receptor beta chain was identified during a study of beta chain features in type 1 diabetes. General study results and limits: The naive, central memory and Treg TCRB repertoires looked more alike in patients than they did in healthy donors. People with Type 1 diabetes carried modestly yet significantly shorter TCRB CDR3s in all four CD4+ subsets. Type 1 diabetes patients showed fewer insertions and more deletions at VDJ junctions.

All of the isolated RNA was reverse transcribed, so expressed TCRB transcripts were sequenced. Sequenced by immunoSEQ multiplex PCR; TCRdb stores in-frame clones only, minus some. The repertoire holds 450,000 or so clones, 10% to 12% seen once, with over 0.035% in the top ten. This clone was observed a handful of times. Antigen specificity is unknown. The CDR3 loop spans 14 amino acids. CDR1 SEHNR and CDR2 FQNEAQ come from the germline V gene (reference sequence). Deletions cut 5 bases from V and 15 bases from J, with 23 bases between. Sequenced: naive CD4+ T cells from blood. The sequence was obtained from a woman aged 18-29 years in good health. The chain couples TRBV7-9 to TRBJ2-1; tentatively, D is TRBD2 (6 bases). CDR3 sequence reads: CASSTPRDSPQGFF. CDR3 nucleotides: TGTGCCAGCAGCACGCCCCGGGACTCCCCCCAAGGGTTCTTC.